The 21 T cell receptor beta chains below come from one sample, sequenced in a study of molecular identifiers for immune sequencing clone quantification. TCRdb independently ran MiXCR on the PCR reads; one entry per CDR3 protein. The data show about 320,000 distinct CDR3 sequences, 20% to 25% seen once. Sequencing input: naive CD8+ T cells from blood, with Jurkat cell RNA spiked in. The sample's subset: FACS-sorted CD8+CD4-CCR7+CD45RA+ naive T cells. The receptors here all came from a human donor in good health. Some libraries in this study had Jurkat cell RNA spiked in.

This rearrangement joins TRBV14 to TRBJ2-7; 8 bases are a match to TRBD2. Germline values: CDR1 SGHDN, CDR2 FVKESK. Trimming took 1 base from V and 0 from J; bases not matched to a gene: 5. The CDR3 totals 16 residues. In nucleotides, the CDR3 is TGTGCCAGCAGCCAAGTGGCGGGGGGCCCCTCCTACGAGCAGTACTTC. This translates into CASSQVAGGPSYEQYF. The complete variable domain, with remaining parts taken from reference TRBV14 and TRBJ2-7, reads EAGVTQFPSHSVIEKGQTVTLRCDPISGHDNLYWYRRVMGKEIKFLLHFVKESKQDESGMPNNRFLAERTGGTYSTLKVQPAELEDSGVYFCASSQVAGGPSYEQYFGPGTRLTVT.

In this sample, this clonotype turned up many times. The chain carries TRBV28 and TRBJ2-2; 7 nucleotides line up with TRBD1. This CDR3 spans 13 amino acids. Germline CDR1 and CDR2: MDHEN and SYDVKM. V gave up 10 bases and J gave up 8 bases; unmatched junction bases: 10. CDR3 in DNA: TGTGCCAACTCGGACAGGTTGTCAGGGGAGCTGTTTTTT. This sequence encodes CANSDRLSGELFF.

This clonotype occurred many times. The chain employs TRBV10-3 and TRBJ2-3; D remains ambiguous. This CDR3 is built from 13 residues. Per germline, CDR1 ENHRY and CDR2 SYGVKD. V was pared by 2 bases and J by 2 bases, with 5 bases between. The CDR3 loop reads CAISEGPTDTQYF. The CDR3 nucleotides read TGTGCCATCAGTGAGGGGCCCACAGATACGCAGTATTTT.

This clonotype was seen at least ten times. V usage is TRBV12-3 or TRBV12-4 and J usage is TRBJ2-5; D not resolved. The V end was cut by 5 bases, the J end by 8 bases, with 24 bases between. This CDR3 contains 16 residues. CDR3 region: CASSLFNAEAGVTQYF. CDR3 sequence (DNA): TGTGCCAGCAGTCTGTTTAACGCGGAAGCCGGAGTCACCCAGTACTTC.

As to this clonotype: Possible read error: a much larger clone is one base away. The chain carries TRBV6-6 and TRBJ1-5; D is ambiguous. The germline V gene has CDR1 MNHNY and CDR2 SVGAGI (reference sequence). This CDR3 comprises 15 residues. The CDR3 DNA is TGTGCCAGCAGTTATGGCCCTTATAGCAATAAGCCCCAGCATTTT. Translating it yields CASSYGPYSNKPQHF.

This clonotype was detected many times. This chain uses TRBV12-3 or TRBV12-4 with TRBJ2-7, with 9 bases matching TRBD1. V dropped 11 bases and J dropped 2; count of bases not matched to a gene: 4. The CDR3 is made up of 12 amino acids. In DNA form, the CDR3 reads TGTGCCTCCGGGACAGGGCCCTACGAGCAGTACTTC. Residues: CASGTGPYEQYF.

This clonotype came up many times. The V gene is TRBV20-1, the J gene TRBJ1-2; D possibly corresponds to TRBD1 (5 bases). V shed 0 bases and J shed 8 bases, with 19 bases lying between them. This CDR3 comprises 15 residues. Germline loops: CDR1 DFQATT, CDR2 SNEGSKA (reference sequence). CDR3 nucleotide sequence: TGCAGTGCTAGAGATCGGGACTCAAGATTGGCCGGCTACACCTTC. It yields the protein CSARDRDSRLAGYTF.

This clonotype has at least ten counts. The CDR3 region is CASSRDRDPTDTQYF. As DNA, the CDR3 is TGTGCCAGCAGCCGGGACAGGGACCCCACAGATACGCAGTATTTT. This chain joins TRBV7-2 and TRBJ2-3; 9 positions match TRBD1. The CDR3 length is 15 residues. With V trimmed by 5 bases and J by 2 bases, 5 bases remained unmatched. Looked up from germline, CDR1 is SGHTA and CDR2 is FQGNSA.

This clonotype was recorded a few times. V is TRBV25-1 and J is TRBJ2-5, with a tentative D call TRBD1 (5 bases). This CDR3 has 15 amino acids. Germline V CDR1 and CDR2: MGHDK, SYGVNS. The germline V and J ends were trimmed by 0 bases and 1 base, with 9 bases remaining between them. CDR3 nucleotide sequence: TGTGCCAGCAGTGAATACATAGGGGCCCAAGAGACCCAGTACTTC. Its translation is CASSEYIGAQETQYF.

This clonotype was observed many times. This chain links TRBV15 with TRBJ2-3; 9 nucleotides align to TRBD2. V gave up 0 bases and J gave up 7 bases; unmatched junction bases: 14. This CDR3 spans 18 amino acids. Germline V gene data show CDR1 as LNHNV and CDR2 as YYDKDF (reference sequence). The CDR3 DNA sequence: TGTGCCACCAGCAGAGATAAAGCTAGCGGGGAGCCTACGAATACGCAGTATTTT. Translating gives CATSRDKASGEPTNTQYF.

As regards this clonotype: This clone may be a read error of a much larger clone one base away. The V call is TRBV7-2, the J call TRBJ1-1; no clear D. This CDR3 has 13 amino acids. Germline lookup yields CDR1 SGHTA and CDR2 FQGNSA. The V end lost 3 bases, the J end lost 5 bases, and 10 bases lay between the germline ends. This CDR3 reads CASSFGKETEAFF. The CDR3 DNA sequence: TGTGCCAGCAGCTTTGGCAAGGAGACTGAAGCTTTCTTT. The whole variable domain, filled in from reference TRBV7-2 and TRBJ1-1, reads GAGVSQSPSNKVTEKGKDVELRCDPISGHTALYWYRQSLGQGLEFLIYFQGNSAPDKSGLPSDRFSAERTGGSVSTLTIQRTQQEDSAVYLCASSFGKETEAFFGQGTRLTVV.

This clonotype was observed at least ten times. V and J are TRBV9 and TRBJ1-3, with 9 nucleotides matching TRBD1. Germline V gene lookup returns CDR1 SGDLS and CDR2 YYNGEE. This CDR3 is 15 amino acids long. Losses at the gene ends were 3 bases for V and 3 bases for J; bases not matched to a gene: 4. In DNA, the CDR3 is TGTGCCAGCAGCGCAACAGGGGGCGGTGGAAACACCATATATTTT. This codes for CASSATGGGGNTIYF.

Concerning this clonotype: This may arise from a read error, as a much more abundant clone is one base away. The gene calls are TRBV13 and TRBJ2-2, with a weak D call TRBD2 (5 bases). V was shortened by 8 bases and J by 2 bases, with 18 bases between the two germline ends. CDR1 and CDR2 (germline): PRHDT, FYEKMQ (reference sequence). The CDR3 totals 16 residues. CDR3 nucleotide sequence: TGTGCCAGCGGCTCAGAAAGGACTGCTAACACCGGGGAGCTGTTTTTT. Amino acid sequence: CASGSERTANTGELFF.

There are a few counts of this clonotype. CDR3 in amino acids: CASSSIDRGFGGYTF. The CDR3 DNA reads as TGTGCCAGCAGCTCCATCGACAGGGGATTCGGAGGCTACACCTTC. The V call is TRBV7-9, the J call TRBJ1-2; TRBD1 agrees at 8 bases. In germline, CDR1 is SEHNR, CDR2 FQNEAQ (reference sequence). The V and J ends lost 4 bases and 8 bases, in that order; junction bases with no gene match: 12. The CDR3 runs 15 residues.

This clonotype appeared a single time. A much larger clone sits a single nucleotide away, making a read error possible. J is TRBJ2-5 and V is TRBV28; D is possibly TRBD1 or TRBD2 (5 bases each). V lost 4 bases to trimming and J lost 4 bases, with 25 bases between them. The CDR3 length is 18 residues. The V gene's germline CDR1 is MDHEN and CDR2 SYDVKM. The DNA for the CDR3 is TGTGCCAGCAGTTCTAGTCCCCGGGGTTTGACAGTCCGAGAGACCCAGTACTTC. Residues: CASSSSPRGLTVRETQYF. Combining the CDR3 with reference TRBV28 and TRBJ2-5 gives the whole variable domain DVKVTQSSRYLVKRTGEKVFLECVQDMDHENMFWYRQDPGLGLRLIYFSYDVKMKEKGDIPEGYSVSREKKERFSLILESASTNQTSMYLCASSSSPRGLTVRETQYFGPGTRLLVL.

This clonotype appeared many times. The chain has TRBV5-1 and TRBJ2-5, with 10 nucleotides matching TRBD2. The CDR3 is 15 amino acids. Trimming at V came to 4 bases and at J to 1 base, leaving 4 bases not matched to a gene. Germline CDR1 SGHRS, CDR2 YFSETQ. As DNA, the CDR3 is TGCGCCAGCAGCCCCCGACTAGCGGGCCAAGAGACCCAGTACTTC. Residues: CASSPRLAGQETQYF.

With respect to this clonotype: A much larger clone lies one base from this, so it may be a read error. This rearrangement joins TRBV7-9 to TRBJ2-3; tentatively, D is TRBD2 (5 bases). CDR3 length equals 17 residues. CDR1 and CDR2 from the germline V gene are SEHNR and FQNEAQ (reference sequence). Trimming shortened V by 5 bases and J by 5 bases, and 23 bases separated the two germline ends. The CDR3 DNA reads TGTGCCAGCAGCAAGGGAAATGGCGGGCCTAGTGAAGATACGCAGTATTTT. Its protein product is CASSKGNGGPSEDTQYF. Combining the CDR3 with reference TRBV7-9 and TRBJ2-3 gives the whole variable domain DTGVSQNPRHKITKRGQNVTFRCDPISEHNRLYWYRQTLGQGPEFLTYFQNEAQLEKSRLLSDRFSAERPKGSFSTLEIQRTEQGDSAMYLCASSKGNGGPSEDTQYFGPGTRLTVL.

This clonotype has a count of ten or more. This rearrangement joins TRBV7-9 to TRBJ2-3; TRBD2 might be the D (6 bases). This CDR3 is built from 14 residues. Per germline, CDR1 SEHNR and CDR2 FQNEAQ (reference sequence). With 3 bases removed from V and 2 bases from J, the gap between germline ends came to 9 bases. CDR3 loop: CASSLQDYTDTQYF. Here the CDR3 DNA reads TGTGCCAGCAGCTTGCAGGACTACACAGATACGCAGTATTTT.

In the case of this clonotype: This may come from a read error, since a much larger clone is one base off. This chain connects TRBV9 to TRBJ2-4, with 10 bases that match TRBD2. The CDR3 has 15 residues. V gave up 0 bases and J gave up 6 bases; unmatched junction bases: 3. Germline assignment: CDR1 SGDLS and CDR2 YYNGEE. The CDR3 region has the DNA TGTGCCAGCAGCGTAGGAACTAGCGGGGCAAACATTCAGTACTTC. It encodes CASSVGTSGANIQYF.

At least ten counts were recorded for this clonotype. The CDR3 nucleotides read TGTGCCAGCAGCGGCGGTGGCAAGGACTACGAGCAGTACTTC. Protein: CASSGGGKDYEQYF. V gene TRBV5-4 combines with J gene TRBJ2-7; D ambiguous. Trimming cost V 4 bases and J 3 bases, with 14 bases left between them. The CDR3 is 14 amino acids. Germline CDR1 is SGHNT and CDR2 is YYREEE (reference sequence).

This clonotype was detected many times. The rearrangement links TRBV12-3 or TRBV12-4 to TRBJ2-6, with 7 bases aligning to TRBD1. The J segment lost 11 bases and the V segment lost 5 bases, leaving 9 bases of the junction unmatched. The CDR3 is 14 residues long. For the CDR3, the DNA is TGTGCCAGCAGTGTTCGACAGGGCCCTTACGTCCTGACTTTC. This gives the protein CASSVRQGPYVLTF.